The entry below gives a single T cell receptor (beta chain) sequence along with its context. Its antigen remains unknown. These data originate in a study of T cell repertoires in cytomegalovirus infection. TCRdb re-called the reads with MiXCR, one entry per CDR3 protein. Of 600,000 to 700,000 distinct CDR3 sequences listed, roughly 30% were seen once; the top ten hold about 20%. Germline V CDR1 and CDR2: MNHEY, SVGEGT. V was shortened by 4 bases and J by 6 bases, with 16 bases between the two germline ends. There are 15 residues in the CDR3. The source material was cultured PBMCs, sampled from culture after CMV antigen stimulation. This TCR was sampled from a human donor in good health (CMV status not recorded). Some clones in this sample may be carry-over from other donors' samples. This chain joins TRBV6-2 or TRBV6-3 and TRBJ2-1; no definite D call. The CDR3 DNA follows: TGTGCCAGCAGTTTTAACTATTGGGAAGGCAATGAGCAGTTCTTC. This codes for CASSFNYWEGNEQFF.